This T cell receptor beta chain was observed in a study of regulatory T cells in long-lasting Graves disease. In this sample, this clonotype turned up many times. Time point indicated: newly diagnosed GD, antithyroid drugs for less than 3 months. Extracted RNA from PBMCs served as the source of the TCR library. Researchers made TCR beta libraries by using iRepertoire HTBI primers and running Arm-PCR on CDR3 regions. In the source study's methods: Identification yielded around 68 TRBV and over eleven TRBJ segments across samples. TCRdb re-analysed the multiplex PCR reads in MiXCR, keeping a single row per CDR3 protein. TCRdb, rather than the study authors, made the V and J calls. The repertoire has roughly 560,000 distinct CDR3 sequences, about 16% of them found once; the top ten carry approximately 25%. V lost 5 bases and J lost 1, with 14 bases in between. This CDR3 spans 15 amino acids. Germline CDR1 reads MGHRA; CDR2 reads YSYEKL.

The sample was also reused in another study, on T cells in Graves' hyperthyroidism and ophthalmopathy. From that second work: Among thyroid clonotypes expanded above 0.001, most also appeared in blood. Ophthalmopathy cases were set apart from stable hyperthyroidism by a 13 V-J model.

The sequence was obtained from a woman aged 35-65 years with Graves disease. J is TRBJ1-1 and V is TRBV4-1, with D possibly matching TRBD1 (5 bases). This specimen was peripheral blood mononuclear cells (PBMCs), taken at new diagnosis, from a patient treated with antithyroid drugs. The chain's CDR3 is CASSITGLTNTEAFF. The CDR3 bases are TGCGCCAGCAGCATTACAGGTCTGACGAACACTGAAGCTTTCTTT.